This TCR beta chain was captured in a study of identical twins. This clonotype showed up just a few times. A single record per CDR3 protein comes from TCRdb applying MiXCR to the 5' RACE reads. This table holds 450,000 or so distinct CDR3 sequences, around 14% found once. Trimming removed 6 bases at V and 7 bases at J, with 21 bases between. The length of the CDR3 is 15 residues. Germline V gives CDR1 MNHNS, CDR2 SASEGT. These records were also assigned to another study, of yellow fever vaccine responses in identical twins.

The sequenced sample was CD4+ T cells sorted from blood. The rearrangement uses TRBV6-1 and TRBJ2-5; D gene unclear. The receptor comes from a young woman in good health. DNA of the CDR3: TGTGCCAGCAGCTTCATTCAGACTCCTCTAGGGACCCAGTACTTC. Translated, it gives CASSFIQTPLGTQYF.